Sequencing of this T cell receptor beta chain was carried out in a study of Tregs in tolerant kidney transplant recipients. Study context: Recipients received nonmyeloablative bone marrow transplants from related graft donors, with transient mixed chimerism.

CD4+CD25+CD127- Tregs, CD4+CD25- non-Tregs, CD4 and CD8 cells were sorted. Germline V gene lookup returns CDR1 SNHLY and CDR2 FYNNEI. V was clipped by 6 bases and J by 2 bases; unmatched bases: 5. The CDR3 length is 15 residues. To note about this clone: With the read ending 3 residues before the CDR3 end, the germline J gene is used to fill in that end.

Repertoires were generated with immunoSEQ multiplex PCR, while TCRdb's copy carries only in-frame clones and drops some. This listing includes about 48,000 clones. Sequenced here: CD4+ T cells from blood, sampled before the transplant. V usage is TRBV2 and J usage is TRBJ2-1; 9 bases align to TRBD1. This TCR derives from a human donor who received a combined kidney and bone marrow transplant. CDR3 loop: CASRERQGAYNEQFF. The covered CDR3 bases are TGTGCCAGCAGGGAGAGACAGGGGGCCTACAATGAG.